Presented here are 28 T cell receptor beta chains from one specimen sequenced in a study of read filtering for tumor transcriptome and immune sequencing. The library was built from roughly 400 ng RNA with molecular barcoded adaptors for alpha/delta and beta/gamma chains. TCRdb re-analysed the reads in MiXCR, keeping a single row per CDR3 protein. Among 75,000 to 95,000 distinct CDR3 sequences listed, about 22% were seen once. The sample consisted of a population of CD138-negative cells sorted from bone marrow. These receptors all stem from a donor at least 40 years old with multiple myeloma.

The chain is built from TRBV28 and TRBJ2-7; the match to TRBD2 covers 7 bases. V gave up 3 bases and J gave up 3 bases; unmatched junction bases: 8. Germline CDR1 MDHEN, CDR2 SYDVKM. The CDR3 is 15 amino acids. The CDR3 here is CASSLFPGGYYEQYF. In nucleotides, the CDR3 is TGTGCCAGCAGTTTGTTCCCGGGGGGATACTACGAGCAGTACTTC.

A note on this clonotype: One base away lies a much larger clone, so this may be a sequencing read error. The V gene is TRBV2, the J gene TRBJ1-5; maybe TRBD1 (6 bases). V lost 6 bases, J lost 1 base, and 13 bases lay in between. Germline V gene data show CDR1 as SNHLY and CDR2 as FYNNEI. The length of the CDR3 is 15 residues. The CDR3 bases are TGTGCCAGCAGCGGGGCAGGGGTGAGCAATCAGCCCCAGCATTTT. Residues: CASSGAGVSNQPQHF. Together with reference TRBV2 and TRBJ1-5, the CDR3 gives the full variable domain: EPEVTQTPSHQVTQMGQEVILRCVPISNHLYFYWYRQILGQKVEFLVSFYNNEISEKSEIFDDQFSVERPDGSNFTLKIRSTKLEDSAMYFCASSGAGVSNQPQHFGDGTRLSIL.

This clonotype was picked up a small number of times. The V call is TRBV28, the J call TRBJ2-4, with D perhaps TRBD1 or TRBD2 (7 bases each). Trimming shortened V by 5 bases and J by 0 bases, and 17 bases separated the two germline ends. Germline CDR1 is MDHEN and CDR2 is SYDVKM. The CDR3 totals 17 residues. In nucleotides, the CDR3 is TGTGCCAGCAGTGATCCAGGGGGAGGGGTAGCCAAAAACATTCAGTACTTC. Amino acids: CASSDPGGGVAKNIQYF.

There are many counts of this clonotype. The rearrangement joins TRBV5-1 to TRBJ2-2, with D uncertain. CDR1 is SGHRS and CDR2 is YFSETQ in the germline V gene. The ends were cut back, 5 bases at V and 2 bases at J, with 7 bases in the middle. CDR3 length: 13 residues. CDR3 loop: CASSPANTGELFF. The CDR3, as DNA: TGCGCCAGCAGTCCGGCTAACACCGGGGAGCTGTTTTTT.

This clonotype was counted only a few times. The chain recombines TRBV7-2 with TRBJ2-1, with 7 bases matching TRBD2. J lost 2 bases, V lost 4 bases, and 2 bases had no gene match. Germline V gene data show CDR1 as SGHTA and CDR2 as FQGNSA. This CDR3 spans 14 amino acids. CDR3: CASSYGTTYNEQFF. In nucleotides, the CDR3 is TGTGCCAGCAGCTATGGGACTACCTACAATGAGCAGTTCTTC.

V gene TRBV5-1 combines with J gene TRBJ1-1; 7 bases align to TRBD1. The CDR3 is made up of 15 amino acids. V lost 2 bases and J lost 1; bases outside the gene matches: 5. The germline CDR1 and CDR2 sequences are SGHRS and YFSETQ. The CDR3 region has the DNA TGCGCCAGCAGCTTTTTGGACAGGAAGAACACTGAAGCTTTCTTT. The encoded protein is CASSFLDRKNTEAFF.

The chain has TRBV7-4 and TRBJ2-3; 7 bases line up with TRBD1. In germline, CDR1 is SGHVT, CDR2 SQSDAQ. Trimming at V came to 6 bases and at J to 10 bases, leaving 10 bases not matched to a gene. The CDR3 consists of 13 residues. CDR3 residues: CASRQKTGVAQYF. The CDR3 DNA reads as TGTGCCAGCAGACAAAAAACAGGGGTTGCGCAGTATTTT.

This clonotype was detected many times. CDR3 in DNA: TGTGCCAGCAGCCCTGGGTCTGCCACAGATACGCAGTATTTT. Its translation is CASSPGSATDTQYF. The chain links TRBV12-3 or TRBV12-4 to TRBJ2-3, with D unresolved. This CDR3 spans 14 amino acids. The ends were cut back, 6 bases at V and 2 bases at J, with 12 bases in the middle.

Worth noting for this clonotype: The junction does not match germline at one end; this may be a read error. The CDR3: CASSFGVNSGSTIYF. CDR3 DNA: TGTGCCAGCAGCTTCGGGGTAAACTCTGGAAGCACCATATATTTT. The chain recombines TRBV7-9 with TRBJ1-3; D unclear. This CDR3 region has 15 residues. Germline V CDR1 and CDR2: SEHNR, FQNEAQ (reference sequence).

Concerning this clonotype: The conserved final phenylalanine or tryptophan is absent from the CDR3, which likely points to a read error. The chain couples TRBV5-1 to TRBJ2-3; no reliable D call. This CDR3 is 14 amino acids long. The V gene's germline CDR1 is SGHRS and CDR2 YFSETQ. The V end lost 0 bases, the J end lost 2 bases, and 7 bases lay between the germline ends. The CDR3 region is CASSLERNTDTQYL. In nucleotides, the CDR3 is TGCGCCAGCAGCTTGGAGAGAAACACAGATACGCAGTATCTT.

J is TRBJ1-5 and V is TRBV5-1, with D perhaps matching TRBD1 (5 bases). The CDR3 is 14 amino acids. Germline V lookup: CDR1 SGHRS, CDR2 YFSETQ. Trimming took 4 bases from V and 2 from J, leaving 10 bases between them. For the CDR3, the DNA is TGCGCCAGCAGCCCCCAGGGTCGCAATCAGCCCCAGCATTTT. The encoded protein is CASSPQGRNQPQHF.

This clonotype was counted at least ten times. The chain has TRBV5-1 and TRBJ2-3; no firm D call. CDR3 length: 14 residues. V was clipped by 1 base and J by 0 bases, with 6 bases between them. CDR1 is SGHRS, CDR2 YFSETQ, per germline. DNA for the CDR3: TGCGCCAGCAGCTTGCTGCTGAGCACAGATACGCAGTATTTT. This translates into CASSLLLSTDTQYF. The whole variable domain, filled in from reference TRBV5-1 and TRBJ2-3, reads KAGVTQTPRYLIKTRGQQVTLSCSPISGHRSVSWYQQTPGQGLQFLFEYFSETQRNKGNFPGRFSGRQFSNSRSEMNVSTLELGDSALYLCASSLLLSTDTQYFGPGTRLTVL.

This clonotype was seen many times. The chain combines TRBV11-2 with TRBJ2-1; tentatively, D is TRBD1 or TRBD2 (5 bases each). The V gene's germline CDR1 is SGHAT and CDR2 FQNNGV. The CDR3 has 11 amino acids. V gave up 5 bases and J gave up 16 bases, with 15 bases separating them. CDR3 in amino acids: CASSTVGPPFF. CDR3 nucleotides: TGTGCCAGCAGCACGGTGGGACCTCCTTTCTTC.

In the case of this clonotype: This could be a read error, since a much larger clone is one nucleotide away. The rearrangement uses TRBV20-1 and TRBJ1-5; a possible D gene is TRBD1 (5 bases). The germline V gene has CDR1 DFQATT and CDR2 SNEGSKA (reference sequence). The CDR3 length is 13 residues. The CDR3, as DNA: TGCGGTGCTGCATGGGACCTCAATCAGCCCCAGCATTTT. It codes for CGAAWDLNQPQHF.

This clonotype was observed at least ten times. The V call is TRBV9, the J call TRBJ2-2; D is perhaps TRBD2 (7 bases). This CDR3 spans 14 amino acids. CDR1 is SGDLS and CDR2 is YYNGEE in the germline V gene. Trimming took off 4 bases at V and 4 bases at J, with 11 bases between the two ends. CDR3 sequence reads: CASSPRGGTGELFF. CDR3 coding DNA: TGTGCCAGCAGCCCTAGGGGGGGCACCGGGGAGCTGTTTTTT.

Note on this clonotype: One end of the junction does not line up with germline, which may come from a read error. The chain couples TRBV2 to TRBJ2-3, with no clear D. From germline, CDR1 is SNHLY and CDR2 FYNNEI. The CDR3 consists of 14 residues. The CDR3 protein is CAGSEDESTDTQYF. CDR3 bases: TGTGCCGGCAGTGAAGATGAAAGCACAGATACGCAGTATTTT.

This clonotype has a count of ten or more. The J gene is TRBJ2-3, the V gene TRBV24-1; D possibly corresponds to TRBD1 (7 bases). Trimming shortened V by 7 bases and J by 8 bases, and 18 bases separated the two germline ends. The CDR3 has 14 residues. Per the germline V gene, CDR1 is KGHDR and CDR2 is SFDVKD. The CDR3 DNA reads TGTGCCACCAGATCGACAGGGACCGGGAGTACGCAGTATTTT. This encodes CATRSTGTGSTQYF.

This clonotype occurred many times. The chain employs TRBV7-2 and TRBJ2-1; the match to TRBD1 covers 7 bases. This CDR3 contains 13 residues. V was clipped by 5 bases and J by 9 bases; unmatched bases: 7. Germline V lookup: CDR1 SGHTA, CDR2 FQGNSA. CDR3 loop: CASSPGTAPEQFF. The CDR3 coding sequence is TGTGCCAGCAGCCCGGGGACAGCCCCTGAGCAGTTCTTC.

The table lists this clonotype with many counts. This chain connects TRBV7-8 to TRBJ2-1; 9 nucleotides match TRBD1. The germline V gene encodes CDR1 SGHVS and CDR2 FQNEAQ. Trimming at V came to 5 bases and at J to 0 bases, leaving 2 bases not matched to a gene. This CDR3 comprises 15 residues. CDR3 sequence (DNA): TGTGCCAGCAGCCTGGACAGGGGCTCCTACAATGAGCAGTTCTTC. This sequence encodes CASSLDRGSYNEQFF.

This clonotype was seen repeatedly, ten times or more. The chain carries TRBV20-1 and TRBJ1-5; tentatively, D is TRBD1 (6 bases). The V end was cut by 4 bases, the J end by 2 bases, with 9 bases between. Per germline, CDR1 DFQATT and CDR2 SNEGSKA (reference sequence). This CDR3 contains 13 residues. The CDR3 here is CSANRERNQPQHF. The CDR3 DNA follows: TGCAGTGCTAACAGGGAGCGCAATCAGCCCCAGCATTTT.

The sample holds many counts of this clonotype. The chain uses TRBV20-1 and TRBJ2-3; 9 nucleotides match TRBD2. J gave up 3 bases and V 2 bases, and 3 bases lay outside the gene matches. This CDR3 has 14 amino acids. Germline-derived CDR1 and CDR2 are DFQATT and SNEGSKA (reference sequence). The CDR3 region is CSARSSGGTDTQYF. CDR3 bases: TGCAGTGCTAGAAGTAGCGGGGGAACAGATACGCAGTATTTT.

This clonotype was seen many times. The chain joins TRBV20-1 to TRBJ2-1, with 14 bases identical to TRBD2. Looked up from germline, CDR1 is DFQATT and CDR2 is SNEGSKA (reference sequence). The CDR3 spans 16 residues. V gave up 5 bases and J gave up 8 bases; unmatched junction bases: 11. CDR3 nucleotide sequence: TGCAGTGCTGAACCGGGACTAGCGGGGGTAGCCTATGAGCAGTTCTTC. It encodes CSAEPGLAGVAYEQFF.

The sample holds one count of this clonotype. It may be a read error: a sequence one base away is much more abundant. This chain joins TRBV27 and TRBJ1-2, with D possibly being TRBD1 (5 bases). The CDR3 is 16 residues long. The V gene lost 4 bases and the J gene lost 8 bases, with 23 bases spanning the gap. Per germline, CDR1 MNHEY and CDR2 SMNVEV (reference sequence). The CDR3 region has the DNA TGTGCCAGCAGTTCGGTTGGGACGGACTCCCCTAAAGGCTACACCTTC. This translates into CASSSVGTDSPKGYTF.

Ten or more counts support this clonotype. The gene calls are TRBV28 and TRBJ1-6; TRBD1 is a possible D gene (6 bases). The CDR3 covers 14 residues. V lost 6 bases to trimming and J lost 10 bases, with 16 bases between them. Germline V gene sequence: CDR1 MDHEN, CDR2 SYDVKM. The CDR3 loop is CASRRDMVQSPLHF. The CDR3 coding sequence is TGTGCCAGCAGGCGGGACATGGTCCAATCACCCCTCCACTTT.

V usage is TRBV18 and J usage is TRBJ2-4, with 10 bases aligning to TRBD1. V trimming: 2 bases; J trimming: 2 bases; junction bases outside the gene matches: 9. This CDR3 is 18 amino acids long. Germline V gives CDR1 KGHSH, CDR2 LQKENI. In nucleotides, the CDR3 is TGTGCCAGCTCACCAGATACTCCGGGACAGGGGTCCAAAAACATTCAGTACTTC. Protein product: CASSPDTPGQGSKNIQYF.

This clonotype was seen many times. The CDR3 spells CSANRVEQPQHF. CDR3 sequence (DNA): TGCAGTGCAAACAGGGTGGAGCAGCCCCAGCATTTT. V usage is TRBV20-1 and J usage is TRBJ1-5, with D possibly matching TRBD1 (6 bases). Germline V gene lookup returns CDR1 DFQATT and CDR2 SNEGSKA (reference sequence). Trimming removed 6 bases at V and 7 bases at J, with 13 bases between. This CDR3 has 12 residues.

With respect to this clonotype: As the CDR3 is not closed by the conserved phenylalanine or tryptophan, this likely results from a read error. The CDR3 sequence: CASSPQGRRETQYS. CDR3 coding DNA: TGCGCCAGCAGCCCCCAGGGGAGGCGCGAGACCCAGTACTCC. The V call is TRBV5-1, the J call TRBJ2-5; D possibly uses TRBD1 or TRBD2 (6 bases each). Trimming cost V 4 bases and J 5 bases, with 15 bases left between them. Looked up from germline, CDR1 is SGHRS and CDR2 is YFSETQ. The CDR3 extends over 14 amino acids.

The table lists this clonotype with a few counts. CDR3 DNA sequence: TGTGCCAGTAGTAGGCCCGAAAGGGATCAGCCCCAGCATTTT. This sequence encodes CASSRPERDQPQHF. The chain links TRBV19 to TRBJ1-5; the D is unclear. Looked up from germline, CDR1 is LNHDA and CDR2 is SQIVND (reference sequence). Trimming took 4 bases from V and 5 from J, leaving 12 bases between them. The CDR3 spans 14 residues.